Given below is one T cell receptor beta chain in context. Antigen: not known. This specimen belongs to a study of graft-versus-host responses after intestinal transplantation. Study as a whole: Transplant recipients had multivisceral, liver-intestinal, or isolated intestinal grafts.

Clones were sequenced by immunoSEQ multiplex PCR, and TCRdb holds only the in-frame ones, with some missing. The sample holds 14,000 or so clones, approximately 89% seen once. Regarding the study as a whole: Recipient marrow held GvH clones, some first seen in ileum or blood. Peak circulating GvH clone levels tracked with early post-transplant HvG declines.

The clonotype comes from a human patient who received an intestinal transplant, so some T cells may come from the graft donor. Sequencing was performed on bone marrow, taken around 120 days after intestinal transplantation.

The CDR3 sequence is CASSERGAGEGQEQFF. In nucleotides, the CDR3 is TGTGCCAGCAGTGAAAGGGGGGCAGGGGAGGGCCAGGAGCAGTTCTTC. This chain connects TRBV2 to TRBJ2-1, with TRBD2 as a possible D gene (7 bases). There are 16 residues in the CDR3. Between the trimmed V and J ends, which lost 2 bases and 10 bases, there was a span of 21 bases. Germline CDR1 SNHLY, CDR2 FYNNEI.